What follows are 29 T cell receptor beta chains derived from one specimen sequenced in a study of CD8 T cells in Susac syndrome. With random hexamers, reverse transcription was performed on roughly 0.45 to 1 ug of RNA. TCRdb re-called the immunoSEQ multiplex PCR reads through MiXCR, storing one row per CDR3 protein. The sample consists of approximately 190,000 distinct CDR3 sequences, nearly 97% of them appearing once. Sequenced sample: CD4+ T cells from PBMCs. Receptor source: a human donor with Susac syndrome.

The chain is built from TRBV6-5 and TRBJ2-1; D remains unclear. The V end was cut by 0 bases, the J end by 9 bases, with 12 bases between. The germline CDR1 and CDR2 sequences are MNHEY and SVGAGI. This CDR3 is 14 amino acids long. CDR3 amino acids: CASSYSNSMGEQFF. The CDR3 bases are TGTGCCAGCAGTTACTCGAATTCGATGGGTGAGCAGTTCTTC.

The chain uses TRBV5-1 and TRBJ2-3; tentatively, D is TRBD1 (7 bases). CDR3 length equals 15 residues. The germline V and J ends were trimmed by 6 bases and 2 bases, with 16 bases remaining between them. Germline loops: CDR1 SGHRS, CDR2 YFSETQ. Here the CDR3 DNA reads TGCGCCAGCACACTGCAGGGGGGCTACACAGATACGCAGTATTTT. It translates to CASTLQGGYTDTQYF.

This sequence joins TRBV12-3 or TRBV12-4 and TRBJ2-1, with D hard to call. V was clipped by 3 bases and J by 8 bases, with 11 bases between them. This CDR3 is 13 amino acids long. The CDR3 here is CASSFTNRDEQFF. The CDR3 DNA follows: TGTGCCAGCAGTTTCACCAATCGGGATGAGCAGTTCTTC.

The chain has TRBV10-3 and TRBJ2-3; unclear D gene. Germline CDR1 reads ENHRY; CDR2 reads SYGVKD. Trimming removed 10 bases at V and 3 bases at J, with 14 bases between. CDR3 length equals 13 residues. CDR3 sequence: CATQDGMTDTQYF. CDR3 bases: TGTGCCACCCAAGATGGGATGACAGATACGCAGTATTTT.

The chain combines TRBV6-5 with TRBJ1-5; a weak D match, TRBD1 (6 bases). The V gene's germline CDR1 is MNHEY and CDR2 SVGAGI. The CDR3 consists of 15 residues. V lost 1 base, J lost 6 bases, and 13 bases lay in between. The chain's CDR3 is CASSYLGGAGQPQHF. As DNA, the CDR3 is TGTGCCAGCAGTTACTTGGGGGGGGCTGGTCAGCCCCAGCATTTT.

This sequence joins TRBV12-2 and TRBJ2-5; the table's D call of TRBD2 was not tested on the DNA. TRBV12-2 is labeled a pseudogene. CDR3 length: 15 residues. The CDR3 reads CASRLTRHYQETQYF. The CDR3 DNA reads TGTGCAAGTCGCTTAACTAGACATTACCAAGAGACCCAGTACTTC.

This chain uses TRBV7-3 with TRBJ1-2; no clear D gene. The V and J ends lost 4 bases and 4 bases respectively, with 10 bases between them. Germline values: CDR1 SGHTA, CDR2 FQGTGA. The CDR3 is 13 residues long. DNA of the CDR3: TGTGCCAGCAGCTCAACCAAGGGCTATGGCTACACCTTC. This gives the protein CASSSTKGYGYTF. The full variable domain, in which reference TRBV7-3 and TRBJ1-2 provide the parts outside the CDR3, is GAGVSQTPSNKVTEKGKYVELRCDPISGHTALYWYRQSLGQGPEFLIYFQGTGAADDSGLPNDRFFAVRPEGSVSTLKIQRTERGDSAVYLCASSSTKGYGYTFGSGTRLTVV.

This chain uses TRBV6-5 with TRBJ2-6; D tentatively fits TRBD1 or TRBD2 (5 bases each). Germline CDR1 MNHEY, CDR2 SVGAGI. Trimming removed 6 bases from V and 0 bases from J, with 9 bases in between. CDR3 length: 15 amino acids. The CDR3 spells CASRRDGSGANVLTF. CDR3 bases: TGTGCCAGCAGAAGGGACGGCTCTGGGGCCAACGTCCTGACTTTC.

This clonotype came up once. This chain joins TRBV29-1 and TRBJ1-2; 11 bases are shared with TRBD1. Germline loops: CDR1 SQVTM, CDR2 ANQGSEA. CDR3 length: 15 amino acids. J was trimmed by 3 bases and V by 7 bases; bases with no gene match: 10. Here the CDR3 DNA reads TGCAGCGCTCTCGGACAGGGGGCGCCGGACTATGGCTACACCTTC. Translated: CSALGQGAPDYGYTF.

The rearrangement links TRBV9 to TRBJ1-1; D is possibly TRBD1 (5 bases). With 2 bases removed from V and 3 bases from J, the gap between germline ends came to 8 bases. The length of the CDR3 is 13 residues. The germline V gene encodes CDR1 SGDLS and CDR2 YYNGEE. DNA of the CDR3: TGTGCCAGCAGCGTGGGGCTCGACACTGAAGCTTTCTTT. It encodes CASSVGLDTEAFF.

The chain uses TRBV27 and TRBJ2-7; D call uncertain. Germline CDR1 is MNHEY and CDR2 is SMNVEV (reference sequence). This CDR3 has 14 amino acids. The ends were cut back, 3 bases at V and 0 bases at J, with 9 bases in the middle. The CDR3 DNA is TGTGCCAGCAGTTTGACGGTCCTCTCCTACGAGCAGTACTTC. It codes for CASSLTVLSYEQYF.

CDR3 region: CASSIGQPEAFF. The DNA for the CDR3 is TGTGCCAGTAGTATCGGGCAGCCTGAAGCTTTCTTT. The chain couples TRBV19 to TRBJ1-1, with D unclear. The CDR3 length is 12 residues. Germline values: CDR1 LNHDA, CDR2 SQIVND (reference sequence). Trimming removed 3 bases from V and 6 bases from J, with 8 bases in between.

The chain links TRBV6-1 to TRBJ2-1; 11 bases align to TRBD2. With 6 bases clipped from V and 7 bases from J, the junction kept 11 bases outside the gene matches. Germline V lookup: CDR1 MNHNS, CDR2 SASEGT. The CDR3 is 16 residues long. CDR3 loop: CASRKGGLAGENEQFF. The DNA of the CDR3 is TGTGCCAGCAGGAAAGGAGGACTAGCGGGCGAAAATGAGCAGTTCTTC.

The chain uses TRBV12-3 or TRBV12-4 and TRBJ1-1; 9 positions match TRBD1. J was trimmed by 7 bases and V by 5 bases; bases with no gene match: 5. CDR3 length: 13 amino acids. The CDR3 DNA sequence: TGTGCCAGCAGTACGGGACAGGGTATTGAAGCTTTCTTT. Encoded protein: CASSTGQGIEAFF.

J is TRBJ1-5 and V is TRBV7-9; D perhaps matches TRBD1 (5 bases). Trimming took 1 base from V and 2 from J, leaving 12 bases between them. The CDR3 has 16 amino acids. Per germline, CDR1 SEHNR and CDR2 FQNEAQ (reference sequence). CDR3: CASSLDGGTGNQPQHF. Written as DNA, the CDR3 is TGTGCCAGCAGCTTAGATGGAGGGACTGGCAATCAGCCCCAGCATTTT. Combining the CDR3 with reference TRBV7-9 and TRBJ1-5 gives the whole variable domain DTGVSQNPRHKITKRGQNVTFRCDPISEHNRLYWYRQTLGQGPEFLTYFQNEAQLEKSRLLSDRFSAERPKGSFSTLEIQRTEQGDSAMYLCASSLDGGTGNQPQHFGDGTRLSIL.

V usage is TRBV20-1 and J usage is TRBJ2-3, with 9 nucleotides matching TRBD2. The CDR3 is made up of 14 amino acids. Germline V gene data show CDR1 as DFQATT and CDR2 as SNEGSKA (reference sequence). J gave up 4 bases and V 3 bases, and 5 bases lay outside the gene matches. CDR3 DNA: TGCAGTGCTAGTCGCGGGGGGGCCGCAGATACGCAGTATTTT. Protein: CSASRGGAADTQYF.

This chain uses TRBV9 with TRBJ1-1; 9 bases match TRBD1. The V gene's germline CDR1 is SGDLS and CDR2 YYNGEE. CDR3 length equals 16 residues. Trimming at V came to 3 bases and at J to 5 bases, leaving 11 bases not matched to a gene. The CDR3 spells CASSGGQGMLGTEAFF. The CDR3 nucleotides are TGTGCCAGCAGCGGGGGACAGGGTATGTTAGGGACTGAAGCTTTCTTT. Variable domain in full (rest from reference TRBV9 and TRBJ1-1): DSGVTQTPKHLITATGQRVTLRCSPRSGDLSVYWYQQSLDQGLQFLIQYYNGEERAKGNILERFSAQQFPDLHSELNLSSLELGDSALYFCASSGGQGMLGTEAFFGQGTRLTVV.

V is TRBV15 and J is TRBJ2-1; 9 bases map to TRBD1. Germline loops: CDR1 LNHNV, CDR2 YYDKDF (reference sequence). The CDR3 length is 17 residues. Germline trimming cut 2 bases from V and 6 bases from J; bases unmatched to any gene: 11. CDR3 nucleotides: TGTGCCACCAGCAGACTCCTGGACAGGGGCTCGAGCAATGAGCAGTTCTTC. Translated, it gives CATSRLLDRGSSNEQFF.

This chain joins TRBV5-4 and TRBJ2-5; 7 bases are shared with TRBD2. This CDR3 has 14 amino acids. V dropped 4 bases and J dropped 1; count of bases not matched to a gene: 4. Germline assignment: CDR1 SGHNT and CDR2 YYREEE (reference sequence). CDR3 coding DNA: TGTGCCAGCAGCGTGAGCGGGGCCCAAGAGACCCAGTACTTC. It yields the protein CASSVSGAQETQYF.

V usage is TRBV30 and J usage is TRBJ2-5; unclear D gene. From germline, CDR1 is GTSNPN and CDR2 SVGIG (reference sequence). Trimming took 3 bases from V and 3 from J, leaving 5 bases between them. There are 11 residues in the CDR3. CDR3 in DNA: TGTGCCTGGAGGGAAGAAGAGACCCAGTACTTC. It codes for CAWREEETQYF.

The V and J genes are TRBV12-3 or TRBV12-4 and TRBJ1-1; the match to TRBD1 covers 8 bases. After removal of 6 bases from V and 2 bases from J, the junction contained 20 bases not matched to a gene. The CDR3 has 19 amino acids. The CDR3 reads CASSLYTRGLKVVNTEAFF. Written as DNA, the CDR3 is TGTGCCAGCAGCCTCTACACCAGGGGGCTAAAGGTTGTAAACACTGAAGCTTTCTTT.

The V and J genes are TRBV20-1 and TRBJ2-1, with D maybe TRBD2 (5 bases). V lost 0 bases, J lost 2 bases, and 14 bases lay in between. Germline V gene data show CDR1 as DFQATT and CDR2 as SNEGSKA (reference sequence). This CDR3 is 16 amino acids long. Here the CDR3 reads CSARDSGAGPYNEQFF. The CDR3 DNA is TGCAGTGCTAGAGATTCCGGCGCGGGCCCCTACAATGAGCAGTTCTTC.

V gene TRBV19 combines with J gene TRBJ1-5; perhaps TRBD1 as D (5 bases). Looked up from germline, CDR1 is LNHDA and CDR2 is SQIVND (reference sequence). The CDR3 runs to 16 residues. Trimming left V 6 bases short and J 2 bases short, with 17 bases between. The CDR3 loop reads CASSLYRTSGNQPQHF. CDR3 sequence (DNA): TGTGCCAGTAGCCTTTACAGGACCAGTGGCAATCAGCCCCAGCATTTT.

The chain combines TRBV18 with TRBJ1-5; D may be TRBD1 (6 bases). Per germline, CDR1 KGHSH and CDR2 LQKENI. The CDR3 has 13 amino acids. With 3 bases removed from V and 15 bases from J, the gap between germline ends came to 18 bases. The CDR3 reads CASSPEDSRGAHF. In DNA, the CDR3 is TGTGCCAGCTCACCGGAGGACAGCAGGGGAGCGCATTTT.

The chain joins TRBV18 to TRBJ2-5; D gene unclear. The CDR3 runs to 17 residues. Germline V lookup: CDR1 KGHSH, CDR2 LQKENI. V shed 3 bases and J shed 2 bases, with 19 bases lying between them. The CDR3 nucleotides read TGTGCCAGCTCACCGTACTCTTGGCAGGAGATGCAAGAGACCCAGTACTTC. Translating it yields CASSPYSWQEMQETQYF.

This clonotype was counted a few times. The gene calls are TRBV14 and TRBJ2-3; perhaps D is TRBD1 or TRBD2 (5 bases each). The V and J ends lost 0 bases and 0 bases respectively, with 10 bases between them. Per the germline V gene, CDR1 is SGHDN and CDR2 is FVKESK. The CDR3 extends over 16 amino acids. DNA for the CDR3: TGTGCCAGCAGCCAAGATGGGGGTACTAGCACAGATACGCAGTATTTT. Translating gives CASSQDGGTSTDTQYF. Variable domain in full (rest from reference TRBV14 and TRBJ2-3): EAGVTQFPSHSVIEKGQTVTLRCDPISGHDNLYWYRRVMGKEIKFLLHFVKESKQDESGMPNNRFLAERTGGTYSTLKVQPAELEDSGVYFCASSQDGGTSTDTQYFGPGTRLTVL.

The chain uses TRBV6-5 and TRBJ2-2, with no clear D. This CDR3 is built from 12 residues. Trimming stripped 0 bases from V and 4 bases from J, with 0 bases between. Germline lookup yields CDR1 MNHEY and CDR2 SVGAGI. The CDR3, as DNA: TGTGCCAGCAGTTACTCCACCGGGGAGCTGTTTTTT. Translating gives CASSYSTGELFF.

This clonotype has just one count. The genes are TRBV6-5 and TRBJ2-5; D gene ambiguous. The CDR3 covers 11 residues. Trimming left V 10 bases short and J 4 bases short, with 10 bases between. Germline CDR1 reads MNHEY; CDR2 reads SVGAGI. In nucleotides, the CDR3 is TGTGCCACCTATTCCCTAGAGACCCAGTACTTC. The encoded protein is CATYSLETQYF.

The chain uses TRBV7-9 and TRBJ2-3; D may be TRBD2 (7 bases). The germline V and J ends were trimmed by 7 bases and 0 bases, with 23 bases remaining between them. The CDR3 has 18 residues. Germline values: CDR1 SEHNR, CDR2 FQNEAQ (reference sequence). DNA for the CDR3: TGTGCCAGCAACCAGCCTCGGGGGGCTACGGCTAGCACAGATACGCAGTATTTT. Its protein product is CASNQPRGATASTDTQYF.